The source of this T cell receptor beta chain is a study of T cell responses to AZD1222 COVID-19 vaccine. General observations from the study: Baseline antibody screening turned up just a handful of seropositive AZD1222 recipients.

As concerns this clone: The antigen remains unidentified.

The J segment lost 8 bases and the V segment lost 6 bases, leaving 9 bases of the junction unmatched. Germline V gene data show CDR1 as MNHEY and CDR2 as SMNVEV (reference sequence). CDR3 length: 14 amino acids. Using immunoSEQ multiplex PCR, the repertoire was profiled, and TCRdb retains in-frame clones only, with some absent. The sample lists roughly 120,000 clones, approximately 85% occurring once. The chain uses TRBV27 and TRBJ1-4; 7 bases are shared with TRBD1. The receptor was derived from an adult in good health. The material was peripheral blood, obtained on day 0 of AZD1222 vaccination. This CDR3 reads CASRIGGGREKLFF. CDR3 nucleotides: TGTGCCAGCAGGATAGGGGGCGGAAGGGAAAAACTGTTTTTT.